This TCR beta chain appears in the sequencing data of a study of immune evolution from preneoplasia to lung adenocarcinoma. H&E slides confirmed each diagnosis, reviewed by two pathologists independently. Between the trimmed V and J ends, which lost 7 bases and 1 base, there was a span of 8 bases. The CDR3 covers 13 residues. From germline, CDR1 is SNHLY and CDR2 FYNNEI. Assay: immunoSEQ multiplex PCR; the TCRdb copy retains only in-frame clones and omits some. The sample lists about 6,500 clones, approximately 79% occurring once. The chain has TRBV2 and TRBJ1-5, with a tentative D call TRBD1 (5 bases). This sequence was found in a person between 60 and 69 years old with lung adenocarcinoma. Sequenced: FFPE invasive lung adenocarcinoma tissue. The CDR3 bases are TGTGCCAGCATGAGGGACAGCAATCAGCCCCAGCATTTT. Amino acid sequence: CASMRDSNQPQHF.